Below are 8 T cell receptor beta chains sequenced from a single sample in a study of T-cell reconstitution after alpha-beta-depleted transplantation in children. Unique molecular identifiers tagged the TCRbeta library. TCRdb reprocessed the PCR reads with MiXCR, giving one entry per CDR3 protein. Of approximately 420,000 distinct CDR3 sequences in the sample, roughly 10% were seen once. This sample comprised PBMCs from the stem cell graft donor, obtained from the stem cell graft. Source of these receptors: a human donor who donated a stem cell graft to a child with acute myeloid leukemia.

At least ten counts were recorded for this clonotype. V is TRBV5-1 and J is TRBJ1-4, with TRBD1 matching over 7 bases. This CDR3 has 14 amino acids. Germline CDR1 is SGHRS and CDR2 is YFSETQ. Losses at the gene ends were 7 bases for V and 4 bases for J; bases not matched to a gene: 7. The CDR3 DNA follows: TGCGCCAGCCCTCCGGGACAGCTTAATGAAAAACTGTTTTTT. It codes for CASPPGQLNEKLFF.

In its sample, this clonotype was seen many times. This chain links TRBV7-8 with TRBJ1-3; no definite D call. The germline gives CDR1 SGHVS, CDR2 FQNEAQ. This CDR3 region has 13 residues. Trimming left V 1 base short and J 6 bases short, with 7 bases between. CDR3 sequence: CASSLDKSNTIYF. The CDR3 DNA is TGTGCCAGCAGCTTAGACAAGTCAAACACCATATATTTT.

In its sample, this clonotype was seen many times. As DNA, the CDR3 is TGTGCCAGCAGTCTCAGTTTGGGTCTAGCGGGGGATGAGACCCAGTACTTC. As protein: CASSLSLGLAGDETQYF. The genes are TRBV12-3 or TRBV12-4 and TRBJ2-5, with 10 bases matching TRBD2. Trimming cost V 5 bases and J 5 bases; bases outside gene matches: 14. The CDR3 extends over 17 amino acids.

This clonotype occurred a few times. The chain joins TRBV6-1 to TRBJ2-1; possibly TRBD2 for D (5 bases). The CDR3 has 15 residues. Deletions cut 2 bases from V and 4 bases from J, with 12 bases between. Germline CDR1 and CDR2: MNHNS and SASEGT. CDR3 in DNA: TGTGCCAGCAGTGAATCGAGAGGGCGGTACAATGAGCAGTTCTTC. It codes for CASSESRGRYNEQFF.

The gene calls are TRBV3-1 and TRBJ2-1, with TRBD2 identical over 11 bases. The CDR3 totals 15 residues. The germline CDR1 and CDR2 sequences are LGHDT and YNNKEL (reference sequence). The junction had 15 bases not matched to a gene; V was cut back by 11 bases and J by 9 bases. CDR3 sequence (DNA): TGTGCCTCCTCCCTCCTCCTAGCGGGGGGTTCTGAGCAGTTCTTC. It is translated as CASSLLLAGGSEQFF.

CDR3 DNA sequence: TGCGCCAGCAGCCAAGACTGGCGGGGGGCCAACACCGGGGAGCTGTTTTTT. It encodes CASSQDWRGANTGELFF. The chain uses TRBV4-1 and TRBJ2-2, with 8 bases identical to TRBD2. V shed 0 bases and J 2 bases; nucleotides not matched to a gene: 5. Germline V gene lookup returns CDR1 MGHRA and CDR2 YSYEKL. CDR3 size: 17 residues.

The sample holds many counts of this clonotype. This chain uses TRBV7-9 with TRBJ1-2; D is uncertain. V lost 1 base and J 2 bases, leaving 8 bases between the germline ends. Germline V gene lookup returns CDR1 SEHNR and CDR2 FQNEAQ (reference sequence). The CDR3 sequence is 14 residues long. This CDR3 is CASSLGQGNYGYTF. The DNA for the CDR3 is TGTGCCAGCAGCTTAGGACAAGGGAACTATGGCTACACCTTC.

The rearrangement joins TRBV15 to TRBJ2-3; TRBD1 aligns across 7 bases. Germline loops: CDR1 LNHNV, CDR2 YYDKDF (reference sequence). V was clipped by 4 bases and J by 3 bases; unmatched bases: 7. The CDR3 has 15 amino acids. DNA of the CDR3: TGTGCCACCAGCATAAACAGGGGTCCGACAGATACGCAGTATTTT. Its protein is CATSINRGPTDTQYF.